This TCR beta chain is drawn from a study of CD8 T cells in Susac syndrome. RNA totalling about 0.45 to 1 ug underwent reverse transcription with random hexamers. Across 54 Vbeta and 13 Jbeta, immunoSEQ multiplex PCR amplified TCR beta CDR3. Each CDR3 protein is one row after TCRdb ran MiXCR on the immunoSEQ multiplex PCR reads. The sample lists about 300,000 distinct CDR3 sequences, about 85% occurring once. This CDR3 spans 13 amino acids. The V end was cut by 8 bases, the J end by 10 bases, with 15 bases between. Germline lookup yields CDR1 MNHEY and CDR2 SMNVEV (reference sequence). Material: CD8+ T cells from PBMCs. The sequence derives from a human donor with multiple sclerosis. This sequence joins TRBV27 and TRBJ2-6; no clear D. In DNA form, the CDR3 reads TGTGCCAGCGCCGCCCTTTCGGCAAACGTCCTGACTTTC. Protein: CASAALSANVLTF.